This T cell receptor beta chain was recovered during a study of blood T cells in healthy people across ages (dated by TCRdb to 2015 to 2017). About the investigation overall: Template switching captured roughly one uniquely barcoded TCR beta cDNA molecule per two T cells in model experiments. To track age-related changes in TCR beta repertoire diversity, the study relied on deep sequencing normalized with unique cDNA molecular identifiers. The donors were divided into four age groups: young (average roughly 17 years), middle-aged (around 41), aged (approximately 62) and long-lived (more than 75). The study analyzed two additional independent replicas of 1 million unique cDNA reads from the same blood draw for two donors, one aged 18 to 30 and one aged 80 or older. Donors of different ages were randomly distributed across sequencing lanes to avoid experimental bias. The full study reports these points: A strong correlation was found between observed TCR beta diversity and the percentage of naive T cells measured by flow cytometry. Compared with the aged group, the long-lived group had more naive CD4+ T cells, fewer expanded clones and increased TCR diversity, suggesting age selection. Estimates of total diversity based on one million sequenced T cells were considered lower bounds and underestimates. Observed TCR beta diversity per million T cells fell roughly linearly with age, and a significant reduction was already apparent by age around 36. Because donor CMV infection status was unknown, age-related changes in expanded clonotypes were potentially confounded. Because profiling used bulk unsorted PBMCs, naive and antigen-experienced compartments could not be compared conclusively.

The roughly 42 donors, aged roughly 6 to 95 years, were systemically healthy Caucasian individuals from Russia. Ten milliliters of peripheral blood were collected from each donor into EDTA-treated Vacutainer tubes. PBMCs were isolated by Ficoll-Paque density-gradient centrifugation, with at least 6.5 million obtained per sample. Trizol reagent was used to extract total RNA from the PBMCs, yielding at least 5.5 micrograms per sample. For every donor, flow cytometry on a PBMC aliquot measured the percentage of naive CD45RAhigh/CD27high T cells. Library method: 5' RACE. A second PCR of roughly 6 to 11 cycles was run with a J-beta primer mix and a sample-barcoded 5' primer. A template-switch 5' adaptor carrying 12 random nucleotides introduced a unique molecular identifier onto each TCR beta cDNA molecule. At least 3 million CDR3-containing paired-end reads were obtained from each sample. All of the RNA was converted into first-strand cDNA using the Mint cDNA synthesis kit, with a TRBC-specific oligonucleotide serving as the primer. All cDNA was treated with uracil-DNA glycosylase and then went through a first 18-cycle PCR with the universal primers M1SS and BC2_uni_R. On the authors' methods: Each sample was normalized by randomly selecting 1 million high-quality reads, each carrying a distinct molecular identifier. Reads sharing molecular identifiers were discarded rather than binned into consensus sequences. MiTCR, set to a Q25 quality threshold and the strictest error-elimination algorithm, was used for CDR3 identification, clonotype clustering and error correction. A nonparametric unseen species model with Euler transformation was used to estimate lower-bound total TCR beta diversity. Clones were called with MiXCR by TCRdb after fastp trimmed the public reads at Q25, and only in-frame beta chains were retained. CDR3 protein duplicates are merged, each entry listing the most common genes and DNA. The V and J calls come from TCRdb's annotation, not from the publication. In this sample the table shows 1.5 million to 2 million distinct CDR3 sequences, approximately 40% of which occur a single time. The top ten constitute more than 20% of the sample.

CDR1 and CDR2, per the germline V gene (reference sequence), are LGHDT and YNNKEL. Reading from cysteine to phenylalanine, the CDR3 counts 13 amino acids. Left in the record is the CDR3 DNA by itself, 39 bases read in frame from the first base. Between the V and J ends, shortened by 1 base and 8 bases respectively, the junction contains 11 bases. As regards this clonotype: The target of this receptor is not known. No clone much larger than this one lies a single base away; base qualities are absent.

The rearrangement joined TRBV3-1 to TRBJ1-2; the D gene assignment is ambiguous. The sample was blood. The sequence derives from a human donor in good health. CDR3 loop: CASSQGSFDGYTF. Here is the DNA: TGTGCCAGCAGCCAAGGTAGTTTCGACGGCTACACCTTC.